Shown below are 16 T cell receptor beta chains from a single sample sequenced in a study of shared clonotypes between healthy human individuals. Sequencing used immunoSEQ multiplex PCR; TCRdb keeps in-frame clones, though not all of them. The sample carries 950,000 to 1,200,000 clones, 70% to 80% recorded once. Sequenced: memory CD4+ T cells from PBMCs. Subset: CD45RA-negative fraction. Receptor source: a man between 18 and 29 years old in good health. Some clones in this sample may be carry-over from other donors' samples.

The rearrangement joins TRBV9 to TRBJ1-2; 8 bases fit TRBD1. CDR3 length equals 13 residues. V gave up 4 bases and J gave up 4 bases; unmatched junction bases: 3. Per the germline V gene, CDR1 is SGDLS and CDR2 is YYNGEE. The CDR3 here is CASSQGAGYGYTF. The CDR3 coding sequence is TGTGCCAGCAGCCAGGGGGCAGGCTATGGCTACACCTTC.

This clone turned up a few times. The gene calls are TRBV19 and TRBJ1-5, with D possibly being TRBD1 (5 bases). Trimming took 3 bases from V and 4 from J, leaving 16 bases between them. The CDR3 extends over 16 amino acids. In germline, CDR1 is LNHDA, CDR2 SQIVND (reference sequence). The CDR3 DNA reads TGTGCCAGTAGTATCCGGACCGGGACGGAGAATCAGCCCCAGCATTTT. Protein sequence: CASSIRTGTENQPQHF.

This clone was seen a single time. The chain employs TRBV7-2 and TRBJ2-7; weak D call: TRBD1 (6 bases). V was clipped by 6 bases and J by 2 bases, with 20 bases between them. CDR1 is SGHTA, CDR2 FQGNSA, per germline. This CDR3 spans 16 amino acids. CDR3 coding DNA: TGTGCCAGCAGGTCCGTGGCCACAGGGTATCCCTACGAGCAGTACTTC. Its protein is CASRSVATGYPYEQYF.

V gene TRBV5-6 combines with J gene TRBJ1-1; D is unresolved. The CDR3 contains 12 residues. The V gene lost 4 bases and the J gene lost 4 bases, with 8 bases spanning the gap. Germline V gene sequence: CDR1 SGHDT, CDR2 YYEEEE. CDR3 DNA sequence: TGTGCCAGCAGCCTAGGCCCCACTGAAGCTTTCTTT. Its translation: CASSLGPTEAFF.

This clone showed up just once. This rearrangement joins TRBV2 to TRBJ2-5; D ambiguous. The CDR3 covers 12 residues. V lost 4 bases and J lost 3, with 6 bases in between. Germline V CDR1 and CDR2: SNHLY, FYNNEI. The CDR3, as DNA: TGTGCCAGCAGTGGGACGGAAGAGACCCAGTACTTC. This encodes CASSGTEETQYF. Full variable domain (missing parts from reference TRBV2 and TRBJ2-5): EPEVTQTPSHQVTQMGQEVILRCVPISNHLYFYWYRQILGQKVEFLVSFYNNEISEKSEIFDDQFSVERPDGSNFTLKIRSTKLEDSAMYFCASSGTEETQYFGPGTRLLVL.

This sequence joins TRBV28 and TRBJ2-6, with D perhaps given as TRBD1 or TRBD2 (6 bases each). The germline V gene encodes CDR1 MDHEN and CDR2 SYDVKM. V dropped 3 bases and J dropped 2 bases, with 11 bases sitting between them. This CDR3 is 16 amino acids long. The CDR3 DNA is TGTGCCAGCAGTTTGGGGGGCACCGCTGGGGCCAACGTCCTGACTTTC. This encodes CASSLGGTAGANVLTF.

The chain carries TRBV11-2 and TRBJ1-1, with D possibly TRBD1 on 6 matching bases. The germline V gene encodes CDR1 SGHAT and CDR2 FQNNGV. V dropped 4 bases and J dropped 1 base, with 13 bases sitting between them. The CDR3 runs 15 residues. The CDR3 is CASSSAGAANTEAFF. DNA for the CDR3: TGTGCCAGCAGCTCAGCAGGGGCCGCGAACACTGAAGCTTTCTTT.

The chain employs TRBV18 and TRBJ1-2; the D is unclear. CDR3 length: 14 amino acids. The V gene lost 6 bases and the J gene lost 8 bases, with 19 bases spanning the gap. Germline V gene data show CDR1 as KGHSH and CDR2 as LQKENI. The CDR3 here is CASSLQAVVMGYTF. For the CDR3, the DNA is TGTGCCAGCTCTCTACAAGCCGTTGTTATGGGCTACACCTTC.

This clone was seen a handful of times. V gene TRBV11-1 combines with J gene TRBJ2-6, with no clear D. The CDR3 runs to 19 residues. Germline CDR1 is SGHAT and CDR2 is FQDESV (reference sequence). V gave up 5 bases and J gave up 0 bases, with 20 bases separating them. The DNA for the CDR3 is TGTGCCAGCAGCCCGCGGTTAGGGCACGCGAGCTCTGGGGCCAACGTCCTGACTTTC. Its translation is CASSPRLGHASSGANVLTF. The full variable domain, in which reference TRBV11-1 and TRBJ2-6 provide the parts outside the CDR3, is EAEVAQSPRYKITEKSQAVAFWCDPISGHATLYWYRQILGQGPELLVQFQDESVVDDSQLPKDRFSAERLKGVDSTLKIQPAELGDSAMYLCASSPRLGHASSGANVLTFGAGSRLTVL.

This clone was seen more than once but under ten times. V usage is TRBV14 and J usage is TRBJ1-3, with 7 bases aligning to TRBD1. Germline-derived CDR1 and CDR2 are SGHDN and FVKESK. Trimming at V came to 4 bases and at J to 2 bases, leaving 2 bases not matched to a gene. The CDR3 is made up of 14 amino acids. CDR3 nucleotides: TGTGCCAGCAGCCTCAGGGGGGCTGGAAACACCATATATTTT. Its translation: CASSLRGAGNTIYF. The full variable domain, completed using reference TRBV14 and TRBJ1-3, is EAGVTQFPSHSVIEKGQTVTLRCDPISGHDNLYWYRRVMGKEIKFLLHFVKESKQDESGMPNNRFLAERTGGTYSTLKVQPAELEDSGVYFCASSLRGAGNTIYFGEGSWLTVV.

The V and J genes are TRBV5-1 and TRBJ2-3; 11 bases fit TRBD2. The ends lost 4 bases at V and 1 base at J; junction bases unmatched: 5. This CDR3 region has 16 residues. Germline CDR1 and CDR2: SGHRS and YFSETQ. In DNA form, the CDR3 reads TGCGCCAGCAGCCCTAGCGGGAGGAGAGGCACAGATACGCAGTATTTT. Amino acid sequence: CASSPSGRRGTDTQYF.

This sequence joins TRBV5-1 and TRBJ2-7; 13 bases line up with TRBD2. Looked up from germline, CDR1 is SGHRS and CDR2 is YFSETQ. The junction had 15 bases not matched to a gene; V was cut back by 4 bases and J by 5 bases. The CDR3 runs 18 residues. The CDR3, as DNA: TGCGCCAGCAGCCCCAGGACTAGCGGGAGTTCAGGGTGGGACGAGCAGTACTTC. It translates to CASSPRTSGSSGWDEQYF. The variable domain in full, completed from reference TRBV5-1 and TRBJ2-7, reads KAGVTQTPRYLIKTRGQQVTLSCSPISGHRSVSWYQQTPGQGLQFLFEYFSETQRNKGNFPGRFSGRQFSNSRSEMNVSTLELGDSALYLCASSPRTSGSSGWDEQYFGPGTRLTVT.

The chain combines TRBV7-2 with TRBJ2-2; D is possibly TRBD1 (6 bases). Per germline, CDR1 SGHTA and CDR2 FQGNSA. The CDR3 contains 12 residues. Trimming took off 3 bases at V and 7 bases at J, with 6 bases between the two ends. The CDR3 nucleotides are TGTGCCAGCAGCTTCAGGGGCGGGGAGCTGTTTTTT. Its protein product is CASSFRGGELFF. The complete variable domain, with remaining parts taken from reference TRBV7-2 and TRBJ2-2, reads GAGVSQSPSNKVTEKGKDVELRCDPISGHTALYWYRQSLGQGLEFLIYFQGNSAPDKSGLPSDRFSAERTGGSVSTLTIQRTQQEDSAVYLCASSFRGGELFFGEGSRLTVL.

The chain carries TRBV6-6 and TRBJ1-5; no reliable D call. This CDR3 spans 14 amino acids. Looked up from germline, CDR1 is MNHNY and CDR2 is SVGAGI (reference sequence). The ends were cut back, 8 bases at V and 4 bases at J, with 15 bases in the middle. CDR3 in DNA: TGTGCCAGCGGTCCGGGCCAGTTTAATCAGCCCCAGCATTTT. Translated, it gives CASGPGQFNQPQHF.

V gene TRBV19 combines with J gene TRBJ2-1, with D possibly TRBD1 on 6 matching bases. The germline V gene encodes CDR1 LNHDA and CDR2 SQIVND (reference sequence). Between the trimmed V and J ends, which lost 10 bases and 1 base, there was a span of 17 bases. The CDR3 length is 15 residues. The CDR3 loop reads CATSPGHGSYNEQFF. DNA of the CDR3: TGTGCCACCAGCCCGGGACATGGGTCCTACAATGAGCAGTTCTTC.

This chain joins TRBV19 and TRBJ2-5, with TRBD2 matching 8 bases. CDR1 is LNHDA and CDR2 is SQIVND in the germline V gene (reference sequence). The CDR3 extends over 18 amino acids. V shed 2 bases and J 4 bases; nucleotides not matched to a gene: 15. The CDR3: CASSINPTSGSGGETQYF. The CDR3 nucleotides are TGTGCCAGTAGTATAAACCCCACAAGCGGGAGCGGAGGAGAGACCCAGTACTTC.